This TCR beta chain was observed in a study of human T cells and chemical hapten exposure. This clonotype has more than one count but fewer than ten. V dropped 4 bases and J dropped 2 bases, with 9 bases sitting between them. CDR1 is MGHDK, CDR2 SYGVNS, per germline. This CDR3 region has 13 residues. Time point in this sample: patch test 1, 2 weeks after DPC sensitization. Treatment indicated: therapeutic diphenylcyclopropenone sensitization with weekly scalp DPC. TCRdb independently ran MiXCR on the RACE reads; one entry per CDR3 protein. This repertoire shows 180,000 or so distinct CDR3 sequences, 14% found once; its top ten account for 1.5% to 2%.

The receptor's source is a woman in her twenties or thirties with alopecia areata. Some clones in this sample may be carry-over from other donors' samples. The chain is built from TRBV25-1 and TRBJ2-7; a weak D match, TRBD1 (6 bases). The material sequenced was whole blood, taken in connection with sensitization to the hapten diphenylcyclopropenone (DPC). CDR3 region: CASSGQAPYEQYF. The DNA of the CDR3 is TGTGCCAGCAGTGGACAGGCCCCCTACGAGCAGTACTTC.